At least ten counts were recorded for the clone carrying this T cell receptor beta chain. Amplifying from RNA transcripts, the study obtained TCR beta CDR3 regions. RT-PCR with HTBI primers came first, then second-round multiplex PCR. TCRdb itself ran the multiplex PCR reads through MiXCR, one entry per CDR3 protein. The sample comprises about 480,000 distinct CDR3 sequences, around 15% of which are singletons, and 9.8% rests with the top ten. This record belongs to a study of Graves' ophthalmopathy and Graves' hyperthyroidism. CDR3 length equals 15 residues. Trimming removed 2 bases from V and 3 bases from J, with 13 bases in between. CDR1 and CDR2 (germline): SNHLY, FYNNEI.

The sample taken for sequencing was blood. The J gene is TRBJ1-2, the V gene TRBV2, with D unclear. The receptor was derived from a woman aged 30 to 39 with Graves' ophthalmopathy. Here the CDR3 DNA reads TGTGCCAGCAGTGAAAAGGCAGCGACTCACTATGGCTACACCTTC. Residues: CASSEKAATHYGYTF.